This TCR beta chain was captured in a study of blood T cell repertoires in COVID-19. Turning to the study itself: Sites in the United States, Italy and Spain provided acute and convalescent COVID-19 samples. From T cells, B-cell-depleted T cells, or PBMCs came the material, which was cDNA or gDNA.

With V trimmed by 1 base and J by 5 bases, 14 bases remained unmatched. The CDR3 length is 18 residues. Germline V gene lookup returns CDR1 SGHNT and CDR2 YENEEA. Per the authors' pipeline: Reference gene primer amplification gave nucleated cell count estimates. The protocol was immunoSEQ multiplex PCR, while the TCRdb copy is restricted to in-frame clones and leaves out a portion. The V and J calls and clone size are taken from that table; D and trimming were inferred from the DNA. Of about 220,000 clones listed, roughly 84% were seen once; the top ten hold about 3.8%. The chain joins TRBV11-3 to TRBJ1-5, with 7 bases identical to TRBD1. The sequence derives from a woman of 80 years or more with acute or convalescent COVID-19. Specimen: peripheral blood. This CDR3 is CASSLGPREQGDHQPQHF. Written as DNA, the CDR3 is TGTGCCAGCAGCTTAGGTCCCCGGGAGCAGGGGGATCATCAGCCCCAGCATTTT.